This entry describes one T cell receptor (beta chain). Its target is not known. The assay was immunoSEQ multiplex PCR, and TCRdb's table has in-frame clones only and misses some. The data show some 110,000 clones, with approximately 92% seen just once and roughly 0.23% held by the top ten. This entry belongs to a study of graft-versus-host responses after intestinal transplantation. Background on the study: All recipients got anti-thymocyte globulin induction, then tacrolimus and steroids for approximately three years. The study, taken as a whole, reports: Graft-versus-host to host-versus-graft clonal ratios in allografts were high in patients with graft-donor T cell macrochimerism. Declining HvG levels early post-transplant were linked to peak circulating GvH clone levels. In recipient marrow, GvH clones were found, and some appeared first in ileum or blood.

V was pared by 2 bases and J by 3 bases, with 11 bases between. CDR1 and CDR2 (germline): GTSNPN, SVGIG (reference sequence). The CDR3 covers 13 residues. This TCR derives from a human donor who was the organ donor for an intestinal transplant. The sequencing used unstimulated CD4+ T cells sorted from spleen or lymph node cells, collected before transplant. The chain employs TRBV30 and TRBJ2-7; D remains ambiguous. The DNA for the CDR3 is TGTGCCTGGAGTCCCGACCTCAGCTACGAGCAGTACTTC. Its translation is CAWSPDLSYEQYF.